Presented here are 14 T cell receptor beta chains from one specimen sequenced in a study of shared clonotypes between healthy human individuals. Sequencing was performed with immunoSEQ multiplex PCR; in TCRdb, only in-frame clones are kept and a portion is missing. The table records a few hundred thousand clones, around 90% of them present only once. Sample: memory CD8+ T cells sorted from blood. Subset meaning: CD45RO+ cells pooled with CCR7-negative TemRA cells. The receptors originated from a young man in good health.

V and J are TRBV28 and TRBJ1-5; D gene ambiguous. The CDR3 contains 15 residues. Germline CDR1 and CDR2: MDHEN and SYDVKM. Deletions cut 7 bases from V and 5 bases from J, with 18 bases between. CDR3 DNA sequence: TGTGCCAGCATGAAGTACCGACGGACGGATCAGCCCCAGCATTTT. Its protein product is CASMKYRRTDQPQHF. The full variable domain, rest sourced from reference TRBV28 and TRBJ1-5, is DVKVTQSSRYLVKRTGEKVFLECVQDMDHENMFWYRQDPGLGLRLIYFSYDVKMKEKGDIPEGYSVSREKKERFSLILESASTNQTSMYLCASMKYRRTDQPQHFGDGTRLSIL.

The chain recombines TRBV7-2 with TRBJ2-1; D call uncertain. CDR3 length: 14 amino acids. V was pared by 8 bases and J by 1 base, with 12 bases between. CDR1 is SGHTA, CDR2 FQGNSA, per germline. The chain's CDR3 is CASGLHGSYNEQFF. The CDR3 DNA sequence: TGTGCCAGCGGGCTCCATGGGTCCTACAATGAGCAGTTCTTC.

The genes are TRBV9 and TRBJ2-7, with D possibly being TRBD2 (5 bases). CDR3 size: 14 residues. V was trimmed by 2 bases and J by 7 bases, leaving 16 bases between them. Germline lookup yields CDR1 SGDLS and CDR2 YYNGEE. The CDR3 nucleotides read TGTGCCAGCAGCGTGGAGAACGCCCCGGGAGAGCAGTACTTC. Amino acids: CASSVENAPGEQYF. Filled out from reference TRBV9 and TRBJ2-7, the complete variable domain reads DSGVTQTPKHLITATGQRVTLRCSPRSGDLSVYWYQQSLDQGLQFLIQYYNGEERAKGNILERFSAQQFPDLHSELNLSSLELGDSALYFCASSVENAPGEQYFGPGTRLTVT.

The V and J genes are TRBV5-6 and TRBJ1-2, with D hard to call. V was pared by 0 bases and J by 7 bases, with 7 bases between. The CDR3 totals 12 residues. Germline values: CDR1 SGHDT, CDR2 YYEEEE. This CDR3 reads CASSLEVLGYTF. The CDR3 bases are TGTGCCAGCAGCTTGGAAGTGCTTGGCTACACCTTC.

The chain employs TRBV28 and TRBJ1-5; D uncertain. Germline V gene data show CDR1 as MDHEN and CDR2 as SYDVKM. The CDR3 extends over 13 amino acids. V was pared by 6 bases and J by 0 bases, with 6 bases between. The CDR3 reads CASRDYSNQPQHF. CDR3 nucleotide sequence: TGTGCCAGCAGAGATTATAGCAATCAGCCCCAGCATTTT.

This clone has only one observation. The V gene is TRBV4-3, the J gene TRBJ1-1; D may be TRBD1 (6 bases). The CDR3 is 16 residues long. CDR1 is LGHNA, CDR2 YSLEER, per germline. V lost 0 bases and J 0 bases, leaving 11 bases between the germline ends. CDR3 sequence (DNA): TGCGCCAGCAGCCAAGACTGGGACAACATGAACACTGAAGCTTTCTTT. It is translated as CASSQDWDNMNTEAFF.

This rearrangement joins TRBV6-1 to TRBJ1-1; D gene ambiguous. V gave up 3 bases and J gave up 3 bases, with 5 bases separating them. CDR3 length: 12 residues. The germline gives CDR1 MNHNS, CDR2 SASEGT. The CDR3 is CASSEWDTEAFF. DNA of the CDR3: TGTGCCAGCAGTGAGTGGGACACTGAAGCTTTCTTT.

The rearrangement joins TRBV9 to TRBJ1-2; 10 bases fit TRBD1. The CDR3 length is 15 residues. The junction had 8 bases not matched to a gene; V was cut back by 3 bases and J by 6 bases. The V gene's germline CDR1 is SGDLS and CDR2 YYNGEE. The CDR3 reads CASSGFGTGADGYTF. In DNA form, the CDR3 reads TGTGCCAGCAGCGGGTTTGGGACAGGGGCCGATGGCTACACCTTC.

V and J are TRBV4-1 and TRBJ1-1; D gene unclear. This CDR3 has 15 amino acids. The V and J ends lost 0 bases and 4 bases respectively, with 12 bases between them. Germline V gene data show CDR1 as MGHRA and CDR2 as YSYEKL. The CDR3 DNA follows: TGCGCCAGCAGCCAAGATAGAAGGAGCGGCACTGAAGCTTTCTTT. Amino acids: CASSQDRRSGTEAFF.

The chain employs TRBV9 and TRBJ2-7, with D possibly matching TRBD2 (5 bases). The CDR3 extends over 15 amino acids. The V end was cut by 0 bases, the J end by 2 bases, with 12 bases between. Germline assignment: CDR1 SGDLS and CDR2 YYNGEE. Written as DNA, the CDR3 is TGTGCCAGCAGCGTAGCAGCTAGCAGCACCTACGAGCAGTACTTC. Its protein product is CASSVAASSTYEQYF.

The chain carries TRBV2 and TRBJ2-7; 7 nucleotides match TRBD2. V lost 5 bases, J lost 6 bases, and 7 bases stayed unmatched. Germline V gives CDR1 SNHLY, CDR2 FYNNEI. This CDR3 comprises 13 residues. CDR3 residues: CASSWTRASEQYF. DNA for the CDR3: TGTGCCAGCAGTTGGACTAGAGCAAGCGAGCAGTACTTC.

This clone turned up a few times. The chain recombines TRBV25-1 with TRBJ2-7, with TRBD1 matching 8 bases. This CDR3 is 12 amino acids long. Trimming took 10 bases from V and 6 from J; bases not matched to a gene: 8. Germline CDR1 is MGHDK and CDR2 is SYGVNS. The CDR3, as DNA: TGTGCCACCGGACAGGGTTTCGGCGAGCAGTACTTC. Translated, it gives CATGQGFGEQYF.

This chain uses TRBV19 with TRBJ2-5; tentative D call: TRBD1 (6 bases). The germline CDR1 and CDR2 sequences are LNHDA and SQIVND (reference sequence). The CDR3 loop spans 15 amino acids. V dropped 1 base and J dropped 1 base, with 10 bases sitting between them. The CDR3 DNA reads TGTGCCAGTAGTATAGGCGTGGGGGCCCAAGAGACCCAGTACTTC. Translating gives CASSIGVGAQETQYF.

The chain uses TRBV11-2 and TRBJ1-1, with D unresolved. V was cut by 0 bases and J by 3 bases, with 8 bases left in between. Germline CDR1 is SGHAT and CDR2 is FQNNGV. The CDR3 totals 14 residues. The CDR3 DNA reads as TGTGCCAGCAGCTTAGATAGGCGGGACACTGAAGCTTTCTTT. It encodes CASSLDRRDTEAFF.